These T cell receptor beta chains were read from a single sample in a study of cytomegalovirus exposure and HLA in healthy donors. The assay was immunoSEQ multiplex PCR, and TCRdb's table has in-frame clones only and misses some. There are about 150,000 clones in the sample; 82% occur only once, and 3% to 3.5% lies in the top ten. Sample: PBMCs. These receptor sequences come from a male donor in good health and CMV-seronegative. Each CDR3 is given with its conserved first and last residue. Each record gives: J gene, clone size, D gene, V gene, CDR3 DNA, CDR3 protein. D genes are given only for firm matches. Expanded clones get a size class; other rows say once, few or many, or leave the size out.

TRBJ2-2,once,NA,TRBV6-5,TGTGCCAGCAGTAGTACTACCAACACCGGGGAGCTGTTTTTT,CASSSTTNTGELFF
TRBJ2-7,NA,NA,TRBV11-3,TGTGCCAGCAGCCGTAGTCAGGGCTCCTACGAGCAGTACTTC,CASSRSQGSYEQYF
TRBJ1-6,NA,NA,TRBV5-5,TGTACCAGCAGCTTAACGACTGCAATGAATTCACCCCTCCACTTT,CTSSLTTAMNSPLHF
TRBJ1-5,NA,TRBD1,TRBV27,TGTGCCAGCAGTCCACGGGACAGGGATCAGCCCCAGCATTTT,CASSPRDRDQPQHF
TRBJ1-2,NA,NA,TRBV9,TGTGCCAGCAGCGGGGCAGGGGTTTATGGCTACACCTTC,CASSGAGVYGYTF
TRBJ1-3,NA,TRBD1,TRBV6-6,TGTGCCAGCACCCACTGGACAGGGGCTGGAAACACCATATATTTT,CASTHWTGAGNTIYF
TRBJ2-1,once,NA,TRBV5-6,TGTGCCAGCAGCTTTACAGGAACTCCCTACAATGAGCAGTTCTTC,CASSFTGTPYNEQFF
TRBJ2-7,NA,TRBD1,TRBV28,TGTGCCAGCAGTCTGGACAGGGTAGCGGTGCAGTACTTC,CASSLDRVAVQYF
TRBJ2-7,NA,NA,TRBV7-9,TGTTCCAGCAGATCGGGGGACCCGGTTTCCGGGCAGTACTTC,CSSRSGDPVSGQYF
TRBJ1-5,NA,TRBD1,TRBV5-4,TGTGCCAGCAGCTCTACCCCGGGCAGGGGGGATCAGCCCCAGCATTTT,CASSSTPGRGDQPQHF
TRBJ1-4,NA,NA,TRBV6-5,TGTGCCAGCAGTTACTCTGGGCGTCCCGAGAAACTGTTTTTT,CASSYSGRPEKLFF
TRBJ1-6,NA,NA,TRBV6-5,TGTGCCAGCAGTTACTCCCCCTCCTCGTCCCTCCACTTT,CASSYSPSSSLHF
TRBJ1-2,NA,NA,TRBV30,TGTGCCTGGGAGTTCTCCTATGGCTACACCTTC,CAWEFSYGYTF
TRBJ1-1,NA,TRBD1,TRBV6-1,TGTGCCAGCAGTGTGAAGAGGGGGACAGGGCAAGCTTTCTTT,CASSVKRGTGQAFF
TRBJ2-7,NA,TRBD1,TRBV7-9,TGTTCCAGCAGCCCCGAGGGACAGTTTGTTGGAGGCTCCTACGAGCAGTACTTC,CSSSPEGQFVGGSYEQYF
TRBJ2-7,NA,NA,TRBV7-9,TGTGCCAGCAGTTTTCAGGGTTCCGGAGCCTACGAGCAGTACTTC,CASSFQGSGAYEQYF
TRBJ2-6,NA,NA,TRBV28,TGTGCCAGCAGTTTATCCTCCCCGGTAGCAGAGGGCTGGCCAACTTTC,CASSLSSPVAEGWPTF
TRBJ1-6,NA,NA,TRBV2,TGTGCCAGCAGACGGACACTCGATAATTCACCCCTCCACTTT,CASRRTLDNSPLHF
TRBJ2-7,NA,NA,TRBV11-3,TGTGCCAGCAGCTTAGATGGAGGGTCAGACTCCTACGAGCAGTACTTC,CASSLDGGSDSYEQYF
TRBJ1-1,NA,NA,TRBV11-2,TGTGCCAGCAGCTTAGGTTCAGGGATGAACACTGAAGCTTTCTTT,CASSLGSGMNTEAFF
TRBJ1-6,NA,NA,TRBV9,TGTGCCAGCAGCGTAGGTGGGGCAGCTTCACCCCTCCACTTT,CASSVGGAASPLHF
TRBJ1-2,NA,TRBD1,TRBV7-3,TGTGCCAGCAGCTTAGGACAGGGCCCCCCTAGGACCTTC,CASSLGQGPPRTF
TRBJ1-1,NA,TRBD1,TRBV6-1,TGTGCCAGCAGTCCTACAGGGGGCATGAACACTGAAGCTTTCTTT,CASSPTGGMNTEAFF
TRBJ1-2,NA,NA,TRBV15,TGTGCCACCAGCAGAAAAATTCGCTATGGCTACACCTTC,CATSRKIRYGYTF
TRBJ2-7,NA,TRBD2,TRBV7-9,TGTGCCAGCAGCTCAGTTAGCGGGGGGAGCTCCTACGAGCAGTACTTC,CASSSVSGGSSYEQYF